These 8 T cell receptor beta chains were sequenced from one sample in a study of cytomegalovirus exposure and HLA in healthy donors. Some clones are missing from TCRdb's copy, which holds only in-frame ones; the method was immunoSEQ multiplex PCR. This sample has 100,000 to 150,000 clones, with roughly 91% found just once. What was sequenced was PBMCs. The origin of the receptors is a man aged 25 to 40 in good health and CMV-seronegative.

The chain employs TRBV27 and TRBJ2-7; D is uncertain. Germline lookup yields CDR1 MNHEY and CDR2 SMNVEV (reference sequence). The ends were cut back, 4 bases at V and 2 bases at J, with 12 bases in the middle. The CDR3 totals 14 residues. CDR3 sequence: CASSWAGTTYEQYF. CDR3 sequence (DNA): TGTGCCAGCAGTTGGGCAGGAACCACCTACGAGCAGTACTTC.

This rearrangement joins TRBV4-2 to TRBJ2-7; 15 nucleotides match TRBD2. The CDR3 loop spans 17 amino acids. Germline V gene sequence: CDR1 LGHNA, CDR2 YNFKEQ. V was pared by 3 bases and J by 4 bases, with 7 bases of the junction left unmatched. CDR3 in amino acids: CASSQGLAGGLGYEQYF. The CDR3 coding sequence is TGTGCCAGCAGCCAGGGACTAGCGGGGGGCCTTGGATACGAGCAGTACTTC.

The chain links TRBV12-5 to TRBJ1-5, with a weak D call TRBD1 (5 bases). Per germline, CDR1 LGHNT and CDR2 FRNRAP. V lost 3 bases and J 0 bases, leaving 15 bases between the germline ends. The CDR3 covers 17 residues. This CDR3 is CASGLPLGASSNQPQHF. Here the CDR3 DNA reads TGTGCTAGTGGTTTACCCCTAGGGGCATCTAGCAATCAGCCCCAGCATTTT. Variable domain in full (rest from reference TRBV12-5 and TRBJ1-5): DARVTQTPRHKVTEMGQEVTMRCQPILGHNTVFWYRQTMMQGLELLAYFRNRAPLDDSGMPKDRFSAEMPDATLATLKIQPSEPRDSAVYFCASGLPLGASSNQPQHFGDGTRLSIL.

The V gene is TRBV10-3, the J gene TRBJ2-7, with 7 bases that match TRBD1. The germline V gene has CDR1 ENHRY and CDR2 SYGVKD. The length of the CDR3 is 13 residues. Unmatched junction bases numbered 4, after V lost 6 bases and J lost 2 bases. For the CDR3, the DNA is TGTGCCATCAGCAGACAGGGTCCCTACGAGCAGTACTTC. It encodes CAISRQGPYEQYF.

CDR3 region: CASSRERGGGETQYF. In DNA form, the CDR3 reads TGCGCCAGCAGCCGGGAGCGCGGGGGCGGAGAGACCCAGTACTTC. This chain joins TRBV5-1 and TRBJ2-5, with D perhaps matching TRBD2 (7 bases). The CDR3 runs 15 residues. Trimming shortened V by 4 bases and J by 4 bases, and 17 bases separated the two germline ends. Germline assignment: CDR1 SGHRS and CDR2 YFSETQ.

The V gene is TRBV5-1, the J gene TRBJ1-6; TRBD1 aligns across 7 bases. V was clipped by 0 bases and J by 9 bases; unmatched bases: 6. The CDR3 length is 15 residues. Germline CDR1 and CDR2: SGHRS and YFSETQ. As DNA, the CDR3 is TGCGCCAGCAGCTTGGGACAGGGATATCGTTCACCCCTCCACTTT. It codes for CASSLGQGYRSPLHF.

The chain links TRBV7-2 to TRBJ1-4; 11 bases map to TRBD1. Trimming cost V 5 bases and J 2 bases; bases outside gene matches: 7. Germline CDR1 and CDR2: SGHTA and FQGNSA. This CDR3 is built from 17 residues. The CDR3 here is CASSPRTGGATNEKLFF. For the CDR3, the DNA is TGTGCCAGCAGCCCGAGGACAGGGGGCGCGACTAATGAAAAACTGTTTTTT.

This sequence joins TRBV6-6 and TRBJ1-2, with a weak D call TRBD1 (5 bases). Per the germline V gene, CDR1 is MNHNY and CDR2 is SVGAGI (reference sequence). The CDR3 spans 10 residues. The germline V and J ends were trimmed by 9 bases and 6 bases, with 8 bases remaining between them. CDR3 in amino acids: CASLGDGYTF. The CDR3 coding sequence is TGTGCCAGTCTAGGGGATGGCTACACCTTC.